A selection of T cell receptor beta chains follows, all from one sample in a study of T-cell reconstitution after alpha-beta-depleted transplantation in children. TCRdb redid the calling of the PCR reads with MiXCR, one entry per CDR3 protein. The table has around 580,000 distinct CDR3 sequences, more than 20% seen once; the top ten hold 35% to 40%. The sample was PBMCs, taken before TCRalphabeta/CD19-depleted stem cell transplant. The receptors shown here come from a boy in the first two years of life with Wiskott-Aldrich syndrome, due to receive a stem cell transplant. The conserved cysteine and the conserved F or W are not part of the CDR3 here.

>TRBJ1-2|TRBV4-1
ASSQDRRNYGYT
>TRBJ1-1|TRBV5-1
ASSLDPIIKVEAF
>TRBJ2-5|TRBV5-1
ASSLVKLQETQY
>TRBJ1-6|TRBV28
ASARTGSPSYNSPLH
>TRBJ1-5|TRBV10-3
AISEGTASNQPQH
>TRBJ2-1|TRBV5-1
ASSRGGLAPNNEQF
>TRBJ1-5|TRBV20-1
SARAGTIGNQPQH
>TRBJ2-1|TRBV15
ATSRVIAGQNEQF
>TRBJ2-1|TRBV6-1
ASITGTGGSSEQF
>TRBJ2-7|TRBV29-1
SAALLTGKGYEQY
>TRBJ2-1|TRBV24-1
ATSDLNNEQF
>TRBJ2-7|TRBV3-1
ASSQHINSYEQY
>TRBJ1-2|TRBV12-3/TRBV12-4
ASRVGYGYT
>TRBJ1-5|TRBV20-1
SASATNDQPQH
>TRBJ1-1|TRBV6-1
ASSERQGGATEAF
>TRBJ2-1|TRBV7-2
ASSLWGREIEQF
>TRBJ1-5|TRBV6-2/TRBV6-3
ATGIDRERNQPQH
>TRBJ1-1|TRBV4-1
ASSQVPRGQLEAF